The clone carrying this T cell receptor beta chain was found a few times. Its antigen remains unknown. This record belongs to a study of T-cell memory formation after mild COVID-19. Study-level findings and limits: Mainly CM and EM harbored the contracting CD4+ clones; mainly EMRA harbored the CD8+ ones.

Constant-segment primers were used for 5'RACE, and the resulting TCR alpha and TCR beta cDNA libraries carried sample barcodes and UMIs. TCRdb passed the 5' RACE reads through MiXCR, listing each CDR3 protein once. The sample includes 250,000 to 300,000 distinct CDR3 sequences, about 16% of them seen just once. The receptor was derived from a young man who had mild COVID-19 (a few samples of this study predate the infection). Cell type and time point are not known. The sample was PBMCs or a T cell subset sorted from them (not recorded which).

CDR3 in DNA: TGTGCCAGCAGCTGGTGGATTTTAGAGACCCAGTACTTC. It translates to CASSWWILETQYF. V usage is TRBV7-2 and J usage is TRBJ2-5; D remains unclear. Germline loops: CDR1 SGHTA, CDR2 FQGNSA. The CDR3 has 13 amino acids. V lost 4 bases and J 4 bases, leaving 10 bases between the germline ends.